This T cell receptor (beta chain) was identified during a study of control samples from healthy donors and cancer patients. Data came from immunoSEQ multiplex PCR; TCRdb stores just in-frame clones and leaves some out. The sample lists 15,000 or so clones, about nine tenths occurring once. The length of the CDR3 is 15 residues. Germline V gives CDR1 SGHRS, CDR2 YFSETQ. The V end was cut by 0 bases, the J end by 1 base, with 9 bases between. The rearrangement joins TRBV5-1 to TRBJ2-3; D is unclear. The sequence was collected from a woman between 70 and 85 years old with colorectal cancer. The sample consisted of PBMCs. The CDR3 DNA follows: TGCGCCAGCAGCTTGGAAGCGTCCCGCACAGATACGCAGTATTTT. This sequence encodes CASSLEASRTDTQYF.